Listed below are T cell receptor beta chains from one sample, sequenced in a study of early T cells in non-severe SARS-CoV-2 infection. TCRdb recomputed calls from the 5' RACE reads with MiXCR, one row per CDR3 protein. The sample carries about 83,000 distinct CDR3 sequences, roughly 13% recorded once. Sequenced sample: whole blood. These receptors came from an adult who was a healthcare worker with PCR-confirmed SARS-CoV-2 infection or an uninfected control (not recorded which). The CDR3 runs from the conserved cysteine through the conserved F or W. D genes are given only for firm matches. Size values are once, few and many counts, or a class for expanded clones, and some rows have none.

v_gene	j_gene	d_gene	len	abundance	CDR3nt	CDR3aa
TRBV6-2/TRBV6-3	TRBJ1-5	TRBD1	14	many	TGTGCCAGCAGGCGCAGGGGGAGCAATCAGCCCCAGCATTTT	CASRRRGSNQPQHF
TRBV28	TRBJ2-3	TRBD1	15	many	TGTGCCAGCAGTCTCGCGGGACAGGGATCAGATACGCAGTATTTT	CASSLAGQGSDTQYF
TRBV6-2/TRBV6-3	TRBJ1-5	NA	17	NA	TGTGCCAGCAGTTACTGGGTCCCTCCCGGTAGCAATCAGCCCCAGCATTTT	CASSYWVPPGSNQPQHF
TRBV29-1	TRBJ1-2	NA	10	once	TGCAGCGCAGAACCAGGTGGCTACACCTTC	CSAEPGGYTF
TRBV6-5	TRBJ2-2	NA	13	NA	TGTGCCAGCAGTTACGAGGGGGCCGGGGAGCTGTTTTTT	CASSYEGAGELFF
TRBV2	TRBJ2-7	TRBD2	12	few	TGTGCCAGCACGAGCGGGGGGACCGGGCAGTACTTC	CASTSGGTGQYF
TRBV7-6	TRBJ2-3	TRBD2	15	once	TGTGCCAGCACCCTCTCTAGCGGATCCACAGATACGCAGTATTTT	CASTLSSGSTDTQYF
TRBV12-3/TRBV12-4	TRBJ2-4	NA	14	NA	TGTGCCAGCAGTTTTTTGGGGGCCAAAAACATTCAGTACTTC	CASSFLGAKNIQYF
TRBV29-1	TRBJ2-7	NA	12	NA	TGCAGCGTTGAAAGCGGCGCCTACGAGCAGTACTTC	CSVESGAYEQYF
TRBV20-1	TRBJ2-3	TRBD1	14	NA	TGCAGTGCTAGGACAGGGGCCCGAGTGGATACGCAGTATTTT	CSARTGARVDTQYF
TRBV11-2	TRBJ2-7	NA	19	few	TGTGCCAGCAGCTTGGAAGGCTCAGGGTTGGGGGGCATAACCTACGAGCAGTACTTC	CASSLEGSGLGGITYEQYF
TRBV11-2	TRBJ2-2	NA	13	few	TGTGCCAGCAGCCTGGGCCTCGTCGGGGAGCTGTTTTTT	CASSLGLVGELFF
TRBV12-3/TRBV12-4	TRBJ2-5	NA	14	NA	TGTGCCAGCAGTTTGTGGAGGGCCGAAGAGACCCAGTACTTC	CASSLWRAEETQYF
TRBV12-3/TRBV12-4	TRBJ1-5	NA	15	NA	TGTGCCAGCAGGGCACCGGGACACGGGGAGGGGCCCCAGCATTTT	CASRAPGHGEGPQHF
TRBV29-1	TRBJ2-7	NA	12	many	TGCAGCGTGGGAGGGGGCCCCTACGAGCAGTACTTC	CSVGGGPYEQYF
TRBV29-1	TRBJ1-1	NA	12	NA	TGCAGCGTTGGACCGGGGGACACTGAAGCTTTCTTT	CSVGPGDTEAFF
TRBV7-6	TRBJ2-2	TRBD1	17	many	TGTGCCAGCAGCTTAGGTCCCACAGGGGGCCCCACCGGGGAGCTGTTTTTT	CASSLGPTGGPTGELFF
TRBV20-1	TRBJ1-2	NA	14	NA	TGCAGTGCCACCGACGGACCCACTAACTATGGCTACACCTTC	CSATDGPTNYGYTF
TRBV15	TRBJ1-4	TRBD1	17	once	TGTGCCACCAGCAGAGATCTAAACAGGGGGCTGGAAGAAAAACTGTTTTTT	CATSRDLNRGLEEKLFF
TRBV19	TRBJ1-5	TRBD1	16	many	TGTGCCAGTAGTATTGAGACAGGGACGAGAAATCAGCCCCAGCATTTT	CASSIETGTRNQPQHF
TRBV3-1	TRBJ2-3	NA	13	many	TGTGCCAGCAGCCAAGATCAGGGCGATACGCAGTATTTT	CASSQDQGDTQYF
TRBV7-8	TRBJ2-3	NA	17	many	TGTGCCAGCAGCTTAGCGCTAGCCAGGGGGGGCCCAGATACGCAGTATTTT	CASSLALARGGPDTQYF
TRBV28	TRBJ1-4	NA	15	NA	TGTGCCAGCAGTTTAGGTGACGCAACTAATGAAAAACTGTTTTTT	CASSLGDATNEKLFF
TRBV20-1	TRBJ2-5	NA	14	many	TGCAGTGCTAGGAGAGACTCTCGGGGTGAGACCCAGTACTTC	CSARRDSRGETQYF
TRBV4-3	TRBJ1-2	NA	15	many	TGCGAAAGCAGCCAAGTTGAGTGGGGGTCCTATGGCTACACCTTC	CESSQVEWGSYGYTF
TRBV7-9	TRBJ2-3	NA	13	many	TGTGCCAGCAGCTTAGGTACTAAAGATACGCAGTATTTT	CASSLGTKDTQYF
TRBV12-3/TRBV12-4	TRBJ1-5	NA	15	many	TGTGCCAGCAGCCCTACAGGGTTGGGCAATCAGCCCCAGCATTTT	CASSPTGLGNQPQHF
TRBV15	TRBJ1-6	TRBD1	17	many	TGTGCCACCAGCAGGGATGTGAGTTCGACAGGGCATTCACCCCTCCACTTT	CATSRDVSSTGHSPLHF
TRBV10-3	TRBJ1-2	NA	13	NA	TGTGCCATCAGCGAAACAGGGCGCTATGGCTACACCTTC	CAISETGRYGYTF
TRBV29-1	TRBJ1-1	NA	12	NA	TGCCGCTCGAAGGATAAGAACACTGAAGCTTTCTTT	CRSKDKNTEAFF
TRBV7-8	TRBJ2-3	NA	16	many	TGTGCCAGCAGCCCGCGGCGGGGAGTTAACACAGATACGCAGTATTTT	CASSPRRGVNTDTQYF
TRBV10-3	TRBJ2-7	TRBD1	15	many	TGTGCCATCAGTGGCGAATGGGACAGAAGGGCCGAGCAGTACTTC	CAISGEWDRRAEQYF
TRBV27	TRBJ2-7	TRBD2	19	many	TGTGCCAGCAGTCCCCTCATAGCGGGGGAAGTTTCGCGGAATTCCGAGCAGTACTTC	CASSPLIAGEVSRNSEQYF
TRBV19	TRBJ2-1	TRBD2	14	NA	TGTGCCAGTAGGAATAGCGGGGGGGCCGGTGAGCAGTTCTTC	CASRNSGGAGEQFF
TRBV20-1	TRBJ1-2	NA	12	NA	TGCAGTGCCGCGGACAGCAGCTATGGCTACACCTTC	CSAADSSYGYTF
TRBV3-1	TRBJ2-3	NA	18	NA	TGTGCCAGCAGCCAAGAGGCCCTGAGGAGTCCATACACAGATACGCAGTATTTT	CASSQEALRSPYTDTQYF
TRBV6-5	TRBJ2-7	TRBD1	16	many	TGTGCCAGCAGTCGGACAGGCGCTACCAGCTCCTACGAGCAGTACTTC	CASSRTGATSSYEQYF
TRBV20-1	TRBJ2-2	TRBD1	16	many	TGCAGTGCTAGAGATCCATACAGGGGGACCACCGGGGAGCTGTTTTTT	CSARDPYRGTTGELFF
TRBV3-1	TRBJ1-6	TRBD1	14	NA	TGTGCCAGCAGTCTGGGACAGGTTAATTCACCCCTCCACTTT	CASSLGQVNSPLHF
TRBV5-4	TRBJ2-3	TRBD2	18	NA	TGTGCCAGCAGCTTGCCCCCCCTCCGACAGCGGGGGTTCGGTACGCAGTATTTT	CASSLPPLRQRGFGTQYF
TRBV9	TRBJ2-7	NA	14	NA	TGTGCCAGCAGCTCGGACCCGAAACCTTACGAGCAGTACTTC	CASSSDPKPYEQYF
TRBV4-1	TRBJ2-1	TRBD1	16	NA	TGCGCCAGCAGCCACGACGGACAGGGCGCCTACAATGAGCAGTTCTTC	CASSHDGQGAYNEQFF
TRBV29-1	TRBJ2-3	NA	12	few	TGCAGCGTTGATTACGGACGGGATACGCAGTATTTT	CSVDYGRDTQYF
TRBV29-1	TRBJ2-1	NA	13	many	TGCAGCGGAAGACAGGTACTATACAATGAGCAGTTCTTC	CSGRQVLYNEQFF
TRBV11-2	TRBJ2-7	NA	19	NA	TGTGCCAGCAGCTTACAGGGGCTGTCACTGCTGGGGATGAGCCTCGAGCAGTACTTC	CASSLQGLSLLGMSLEQYF
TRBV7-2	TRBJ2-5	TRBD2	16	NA	TGTGCCAGCAGCTCAGGACTAGCGGGGGGGCAGGAGACCCAGTACTTC	CASSSGLAGGQETQYF
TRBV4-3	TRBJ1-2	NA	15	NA	TGCGCCAGCAGCCCCCGGGACTCAGGGAGCTATGGCTACACCTTC	CASSPRDSGSYGYTF
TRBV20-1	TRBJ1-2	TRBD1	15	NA	TGCAGTGCTAGAAGGACAGGGGGAACTAACTATGGCTACACCTTC	CSARRTGGTNYGYTF
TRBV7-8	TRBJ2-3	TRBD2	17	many	TGTGCCAGCAGCTTAGTAGCGGGGGAGAGTAGCACAGATACGCAGTATTTT	CASSLVAGESSTDTQYF
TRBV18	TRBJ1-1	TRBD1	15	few	TGTGCCAGCTCACCAAGACAGGGGGCAGAAACTGAAGCTTTCTTT	CASSPRQGAETEAFF
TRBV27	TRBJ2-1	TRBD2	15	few	TGTGCCAGCAGTTTAGTGAGGACTAGCGGCAATGAGCAGTTCTTC	CASSLVRTSGNEQFF
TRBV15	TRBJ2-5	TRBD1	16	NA	TGTGCCACCAGCAGAGATTTACAGGGGACGGGAGAGACCCAGTACTTC	CATSRDLQGTGETQYF
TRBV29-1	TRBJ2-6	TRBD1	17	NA	TGCAGCGTTGAACAGGGACAGAAGATCTCTGGGGCCAACGTCCTGACTTTC	CSVEQGQKISGANVLTF
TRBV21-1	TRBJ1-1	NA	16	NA	TGTGCCAGCAGCAAAGCGGTGACAGATCAGAACACTGAAGCTTTCTTT	CASSKAVTDQNTEAFF
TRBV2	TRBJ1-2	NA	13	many	TGTGCCAGCAGTGTTAAACAGGGAGGGGGCTACACCTTC	CASSVKQGGGYTF